These T cell receptor beta chains were read from a single sample in a study of vaccination effects on CD4 cells after COVID-19. These receptors are not linked to any known antigen. Assay used: immunoSEQ multiplex PCR; TCRdb lists only in-frame clones, some missing. The table lists tens of thousands of clones, 65% to 75% of them singletons, with about 5.4% in the top ten. The specimen comprised CD4+ T cells from PBMCs cultured without peptide, sampled after COVID-19 vaccination. These receptors came from a human donor who had a prior SARS-CoV-2 infection. Both conserved end residues are part of each CDR3. A D gene is named only where the DNA matches it firmly. Only part of the rows carry a size: once, few, many, or a class if the clone is expanded.

v_gene	d_gene	j_gene	abundance	CDR3aa	CDR3nt
TRBV28	.	TRBJ2-3	.	CASSFLSGYGDTQYF	TGTGCCAGCAGTTTTTTGTCAGGGTACGGAGATACGCAGTATTTT
TRBV27	TRBD2	TRBJ2-1	.	CASQHLSGKVEQFF	TGTGCCAGCCAACATCTAAGCGGGAAGGTCGAGCAGTTCTTC
TRBV20-1	TRBD2	TRBJ2-7	.	CSASDSGTEEQYF	TGCAGTGCTAGTGATAGCGGGACCGAGGAGCAGTACTTC
TRBV11-3	TRBD1	TRBJ2-2	.	CASRRGQGNTGELFF	TGTGCCAGCAGGCGGGGACAGGGGAACACCGGGGAGCTGTTTTTT
TRBV19	.	TRBJ1-5	.	CASSIASGNQPQHF	TGTGCCAGTAGTATTGCCTCAGGAAATCAGCCCCAGCATTTT
TRBV18	.	TRBJ1-3	.	CASVEWTSGNTIYF	TGTGCCAGTGTGGAATGGACCTCTGGGAACACCATATATTTT
TRBV6-1	.	TRBJ2-7	.	CASSELQYLYEQYF	TGTGCCAGCAGTGAATTACAGTATCTTTACGAGCAGTACTTC
TRBV7-3	.	TRBJ2-1	few	CASSLGTHSNEQFF	TGTGCCAGCAGCCTGGGGACCCATTCCAATGAGCAGTTCTTC
TRBV5-6	.	TRBJ2-3	.	CASSLSGAYTQYF	TGTGCCAGCAGCTTGTCTGGGGCTTATACGCAGTATTTT
TRBV19	TRBD2	TRBJ2-1	.	CASSQRRGALYNEQFF	TGTGCCAGTAGTCAAAGGCGGGGGGCCCTCTACAATGAGCAGTTCTTC
TRBV4-1	.	TRBJ2-7	few	CASSQGGGGGYEQYF	TGCGCCAGCAGCCAAGGTGGAGGGGGAGGATACGAGCAGTACTTC
TRBV4-3	.	TRBJ2-2	.	CASSPSPRGVGELFF	TGCGCCAGCAGCCCAAGCCCTCGGGGTGTCGGGGAGCTGTTTTTT
TRBV3-1/TRBV3-2	.	TRBJ2-7	.	CASSQQGRVYEQYF	TGTGCCAGCAGCCAACAGGGGAGGGTCTACGAGCAGTACTTC
TRBV14	.	TRBJ2-5	.	CASRTSGAETQYF	TGTGCCAGCCGAACATCCGGGGCGGAGACCCAGTACTTC
TRBV2	.	TRBJ1-3	.	CASSAERGAGNTIYF	TGTGCCAGCAGTGCGGAAAGGGGAGCTGGAAACACCATATATTTT
TRBV6-5	.	TRBJ1-1	.	CASSYPGRGITEAFF	TGTGCCAGCAGTTACCCCGGCAGGGGTATCACTGAAGCTTTCTTT
TRBV15	.	TRBJ2-7	.	CATSRDVGYEQYF	TGTGCCACCAGCAGAGACGTAGGATACGAGCAGTACTTC
TRBV5-8	TRBD1	TRBJ2-7	few	CASSSRVQGYEQYF	TGTGCCAGCAGCTCGCGGGTACAGGGGTACGAGCAGTACTTC
TRBV5-6	.	TRBJ1-4	.	CASSLVSATNEKLFF	TGTGCCAGCAGCTTGGTATCCGCAACTAATGAAAAACTGTTTTTT
TRBV5-5	TRBD2	TRBJ2-1	.	CASSGLAGGGEQFF	TGTGCCAGCAGCGGGCTAGCGGGGGGTGGGGAGCAGTTCTTC
TRBV15	.	TRBJ2-3	.	CATSFMSGRYSTDTQYF	TGTGCCACCAGCTTTATGTCCGGGCGGTACAGCACAGATACGCAGTATTTT
TRBV18	.	TRBJ2-5	.	CASSPQGPGLTQETQYF	TGTGCCAGCTCACCACAGGGGCCGGGGTTGACCCAAGAGACCCAGTACTTC
TRBV5-5	.	TRBJ2-7	.	CASSYWYEQYF	TGTGCCAGCAGCTATTGGTACGAGCAGTACTTC
TRBV6-5	TRBD1	TRBJ2-1	.	CASSPGQLSYNEQFF	TGTGCCAGCAGTCCGGGACAGCTCTCCTACAATGAGCAGTTCTTC
TRBV5-1	.	TRBJ2-5	.	CASSLRPIKETQYF	TGCGCCAGCAGCTTAAGGCCGATTAAAGAGACCCAGTACTTC
TRBV3-1/TRBV3-2	.	TRBJ2-2	.	CASSQFSAGGELFF	TGTGCCAGCAGCCAGTTCAGCGCCGGCGGGGAGCTGTTTTTT
TRBV10-3	TRBD2	TRBJ2-1	.	CAISDTSAYNEQFF	TGTGCCATCAGTGATACTAGCGCCTACAATGAGCAGTTCTTC
TRBV7-2	.	TRBJ2-7	.	CASSSVGLSSYEQYF	TGTGCCAGCAGCTCCGTCGGTTTAAGCTCCTACGAGCAGTACTTC
TRBV2	.	TRBJ1-3	.	CASSGAEAGNTIYF	TGTGCCAGCAGTGGGGCCGAGGCCGGAAACACCATATATTTT
TRBV7-2	TRBD1	TRBJ2-2	.	CASSLLDRDTGELFF	TGTGCCAGCAGCTTATTGGACAGGGACACCGGGGAGCTGTTTTTT
TRBV5-4	TRBD1	TRBJ1-1	.	CASSLATGGTEAFF	TGTGCCAGCAGCTTGGCCACAGGGGGCACTGAAGCTTTCTTT
TRBV6-5	TRBD1	TRBJ1-6	.	CATWIDRDRPLHF	TGTGCCACCTGGATTGACAGGGATCGGCCCCTCCACTTT
TRBV6-6	.	TRBJ1-1	.	CASSPPAASEAFF	TGTGCCAGCAGTCCCCCCGCGGCGTCTGAAGCTTTCTTT
TRBV23-1	TRBD1	TRBJ2-1	few	CASSQGDSYNEQFF	TGCGCCAGCAGCCAGGGGGACTCCTACAATGAGCAGTTCTTC
TRBV7-2	.	TRBJ2-7	.	CASSLGGGREQYF	TGTGCCAGCAGCTTAGGGGGCGGTCGCGAGCAGTACTTC
TRBV5-1	.	TRBJ2-7	.	CASSIVSYEQYF	TGCGCCAGCAGCATCGTCTCCTACGAGCAGTACTTC
TRBV11-2	.	TRBJ2-1	.	CASSFNRRSVSVLFF	TGTGCCAGCAGCTTTAATCGTCGTTCTGTGAGTGTCCTGTTCTTC
TRBV21-1	.	TRBJ2-5	.	CASSTKETQYF	TGTGCCAGCAGCACCAAAGAGACCCAGTACTTC
TRBV28	TRBD1	TRBJ2-1	.	CASIGWETGSYNEQFF	TGTGCCAGCATAGGGTGGGAGACAGGGTCCTACAATGAGCAGTTCTTC
TRBV30	TRBD1	TRBJ1-1	.	CAWKSGTGGTEAFF	TGTGCCTGGAAGTCCGGGACAGGGGGCACTGAAGCTTTCTTT
TRBV9	.	TRBJ1-2	.	CASSVLGGGYTF	TGTGCCAGCAGCGTACTTGGGGGAGGCTACACCTTC
TRBV9	.	TRBJ2-7	few	CASSVGGLSYEQYF	TGTGCCAGCAGCGTAGGTGGACTCTCCTACGAGCAGTACTTC
TRBV11-1	.	TRBJ2-2	.	CASSLAGTGELFF	TGTGCCAGCAGCTTAGCCGGGACCGGGGAGCTGTTTTTT
TRBV5-4	.	TRBJ1-6	few	CASSLAGGGPSPLHF	TGTGCCAGCAGCTTGGCTGGGGGGGGACCTTCACCCCTCCACTTT
TRBV3-1/TRBV3-2	.	TRBJ2-2	.	CASSPLLAANTGELFF	TGTGCCAGCAGCCCCCTTTTAGCGGCAAACACCGGGGAGCTGTTTTTT
TRBV5-1	.	TRBJ2-3	.	CASSLTGTRPDTQYF	TGCGCCAGCAGCTTGACAGGGACAAGGCCAGATACGCAGTATTTT
TRBV7-2	.	TRBJ1-1	.	CASSLDRLYMNTEAFF	TGTGCCAGCAGCTTAGACAGACTTTACATGAACACTGAAGCTTTCTTT
TRBV11-2	TRBD1	TRBJ2-2	medium-sized	CASSPRTGGNTGELFF	TGTGCCAGCAGCCCGAGGACAGGGGGCAACACCGGGGAGCTGTTTTTT
TRBV9	.	TRBJ1-2	.	CASRGTRRDSNERNYGYTF	TGTGCCAGCAGAGGAACCCGCCGGGACTCAAATGAACGTAACTATGGCTACACCTTC
TRBV11-3	.	TRBJ1-6	.	CASSLEYSPLHF	TGTGCCAGCAGCTTAGAGTACTCACCCCTCCACTTT
TRBV5-1	TRBD2	TRBJ2-5	.	CASSLVLAGGIQETQYF	TGCGCCAGCAGCTTGGTGCTAGCGGGAGGGATCCAAGAGACCCAGTACTTC
TRBV12-5	TRBD2	TRBJ2-1	.	CASVKGGSSYNEQFF	TGTGCTAGTGTTAAGGGCGGGAGCTCCTACAATGAGCAGTTCTTC
TRBV5-1	TRBD1	TRBJ1-4	.	CASSPGGQANEKLFF	TGCGCCAGCAGCCCGGGCGGACAGGCTAATGAAAAACTGTTTTTT
TRBV19	TRBD1	TRBJ1-2	.	CASSFQRQGTNYGYTF	TGTGCCAGTAGTTTTCAACGACAGGGAACTAACTATGGCTACACCTTC
TRBV6-5	.	TRBJ1-1	.	CASRPHDLDTEAFF	TGTGCCAGCAGGCCCCACGATCTGGACACTGAAGCTTTCTTT
TRBV11-3	.	TRBJ2-3	.	CASSLEPEDTQYF	TGTGCCAGCAGCTTAGAGCCCGAGGATACGCAGTATTTT
TRBV6-2/TRBV6-3	TRBD2	TRBJ2-7	few	CASSYGTSGYEQYF	TGTGCCAGCAGTTACGGGACTAGCGGTTACGAGCAGTACTTC
TRBV5-1	TRBD1	TRBJ2-3	.	CASSLRDRGPRTDTQYF	TGCGCCAGCAGCCTACGGGACAGGGGGCCTCGCACAGATACGCAGTATTTT
TRBV11-2	TRBD1	TRBJ1-3	few	CASSYAGQSGNTIYF	TGTGCCAGCAGCTACGCGGGACAGTCTGGAAACACCATATATTTT
TRBV14	.	TRBJ1-6	.	CASSQGLQNSPLHF	TGTGCCAGCAGCCAAGGACTACAGAATTCACCCCTCCACTTT